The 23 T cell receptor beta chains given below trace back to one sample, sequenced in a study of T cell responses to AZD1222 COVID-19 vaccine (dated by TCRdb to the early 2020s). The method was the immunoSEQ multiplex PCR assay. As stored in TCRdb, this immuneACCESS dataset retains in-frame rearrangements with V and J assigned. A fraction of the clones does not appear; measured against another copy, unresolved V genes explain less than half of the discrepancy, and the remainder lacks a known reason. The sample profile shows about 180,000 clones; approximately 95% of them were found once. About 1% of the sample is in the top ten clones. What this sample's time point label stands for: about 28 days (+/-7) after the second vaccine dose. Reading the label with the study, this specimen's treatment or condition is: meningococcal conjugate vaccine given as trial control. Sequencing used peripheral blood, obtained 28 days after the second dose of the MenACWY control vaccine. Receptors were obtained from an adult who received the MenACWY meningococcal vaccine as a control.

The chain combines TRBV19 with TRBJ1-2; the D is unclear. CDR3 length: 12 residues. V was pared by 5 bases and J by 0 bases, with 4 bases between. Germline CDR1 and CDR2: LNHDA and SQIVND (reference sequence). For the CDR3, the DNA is TGTGCCAGTAGTTACGCTAACTATGGCTACACCTTC. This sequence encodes CASSYANYGYTF.

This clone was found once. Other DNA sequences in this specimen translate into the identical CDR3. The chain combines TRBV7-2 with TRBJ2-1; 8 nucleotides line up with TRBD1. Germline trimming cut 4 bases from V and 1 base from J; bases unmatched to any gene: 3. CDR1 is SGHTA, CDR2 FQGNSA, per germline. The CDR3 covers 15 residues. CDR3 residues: CASSSTGGSYNEQFF. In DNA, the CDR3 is TGTGCCAGCAGCTCAACAGGGGGATCCTACAATGAGCAGTTCTTC. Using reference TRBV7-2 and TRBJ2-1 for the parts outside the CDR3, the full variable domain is GAGVSQSPSNKVTEKGKDVELRCDPISGHTALYWYRQSLGQGLEFLIYFQGNSAPDKSGLPSDRFSAERTGGSVSTLTIQRTQQEDSAVYLCASSSTGGSYNEQFFGPGTRLTVL.

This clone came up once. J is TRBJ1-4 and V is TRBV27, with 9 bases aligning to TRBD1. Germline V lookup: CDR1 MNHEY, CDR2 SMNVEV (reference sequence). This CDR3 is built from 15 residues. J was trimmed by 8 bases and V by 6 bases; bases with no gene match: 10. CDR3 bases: TGTGCCAGCAGGGCGAACAGGGGGCGCTCAGAAAAACTGTTTTTT. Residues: CASRANRGRSEKLFF.

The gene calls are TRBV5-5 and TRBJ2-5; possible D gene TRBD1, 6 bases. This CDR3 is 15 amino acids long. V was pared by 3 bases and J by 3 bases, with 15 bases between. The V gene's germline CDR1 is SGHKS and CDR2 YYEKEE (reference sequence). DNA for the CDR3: TGTGCCAGCAGCTCCGACATAACAGGGAAAGAGACCCAGTACTTC. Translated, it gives CASSSDITGKETQYF. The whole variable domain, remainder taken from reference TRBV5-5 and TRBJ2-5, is DAGVTQSPTHLIKTRGQQVTLRCSPISGHKSVSWYQQVLGQGPQFIFQYYEKEERGRGNFPDRFSARQFPNYSSELNVNALLLGDSALYLCASSSDITGKETQYFGPGTRLLVL.

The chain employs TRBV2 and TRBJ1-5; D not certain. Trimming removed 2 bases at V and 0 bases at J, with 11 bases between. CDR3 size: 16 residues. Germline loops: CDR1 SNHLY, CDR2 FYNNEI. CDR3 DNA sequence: TGTGCCAGCAGTGAACGGCCCGCGGCTAGCAATCAGCCCCAGCATTTT. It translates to CASSERPAASNQPQHF.

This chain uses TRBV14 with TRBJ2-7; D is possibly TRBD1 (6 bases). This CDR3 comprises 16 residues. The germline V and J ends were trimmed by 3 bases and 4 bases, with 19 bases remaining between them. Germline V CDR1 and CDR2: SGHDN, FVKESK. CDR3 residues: CASSHFNRVGRYEQYF. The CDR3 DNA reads TGTGCCAGCAGCCACTTTAACAGGGTTGGACGGTACGAGCAGTACTTC.

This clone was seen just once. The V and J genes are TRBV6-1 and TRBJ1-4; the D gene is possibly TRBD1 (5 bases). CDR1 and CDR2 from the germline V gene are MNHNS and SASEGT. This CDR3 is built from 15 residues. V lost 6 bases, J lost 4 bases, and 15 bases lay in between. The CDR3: CASRSRDRHNEKLFF. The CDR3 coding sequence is TGTGCCAGCAGGAGCCGGGACCGCCATAATGAAAAACTGTTTTTT.

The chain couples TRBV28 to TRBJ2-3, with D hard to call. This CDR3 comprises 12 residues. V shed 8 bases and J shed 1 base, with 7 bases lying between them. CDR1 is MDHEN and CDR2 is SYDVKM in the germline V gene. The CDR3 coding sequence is TGTGCCAGCCTGACGGGCACAGATACGCAGTATTTT. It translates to CASLTGTDTQYF. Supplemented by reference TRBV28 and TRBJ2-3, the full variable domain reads DVKVTQSSRYLVKRTGEKVFLECVQDMDHENMFWYRQDPGLGLRLIYFSYDVKMKEKGDIPEGYSVSREKKERFSLILESASTNQTSMYLCASLTGTDTQYFGPGTRLTVL.

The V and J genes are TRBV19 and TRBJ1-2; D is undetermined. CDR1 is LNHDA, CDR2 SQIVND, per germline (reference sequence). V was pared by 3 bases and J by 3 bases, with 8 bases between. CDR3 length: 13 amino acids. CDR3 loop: CASSIQAHYGYTF. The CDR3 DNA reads TGTGCCAGTAGTATCCAGGCTCACTATGGCTACACCTTC.

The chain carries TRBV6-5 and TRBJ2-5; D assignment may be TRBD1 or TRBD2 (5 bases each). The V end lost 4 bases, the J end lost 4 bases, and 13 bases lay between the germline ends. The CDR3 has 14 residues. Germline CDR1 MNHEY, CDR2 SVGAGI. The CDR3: CASSFRGQGETQYF. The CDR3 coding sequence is TGTGCCAGCAGTTTCCGGGGCCAAGGAGAGACCCAGTACTTC.

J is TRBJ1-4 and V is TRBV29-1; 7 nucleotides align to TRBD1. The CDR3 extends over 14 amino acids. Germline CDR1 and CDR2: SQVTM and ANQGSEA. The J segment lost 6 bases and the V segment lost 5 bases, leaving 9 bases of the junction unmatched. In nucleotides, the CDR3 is TGCAGCGTTCGACAGGGAGATTATGATGAAAAACTGTTTTTT. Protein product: CSVRQGDYDEKLFF. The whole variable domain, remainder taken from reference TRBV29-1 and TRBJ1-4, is SAVISQKPSRDICQRGTSLTIQCQVDSQVTMMFWYRQQPGQSLTLIATANQGSEATYESGFVIDKFPISRPNLTFSTLTVSNMSPEDSSIYLCSVRQGDYDEKLFFGSGTQLSVL.

Written as DNA, the CDR3 is TGTGCCAGCAGCGGGAGGAGGACAGGAGACTCTGGGGCCAACGTCCTGACTTTC. This codes for CASSGRRTGDSGANVLTF. The chain combines TRBV11-2 with TRBJ2-6, with a possible D match to TRBD1 (7 bases). Germline loops: CDR1 SGHAT, CDR2 FQNNGV. V lost 5 bases, J lost 0 bases, and 17 bases lay in between. The CDR3 is made up of 18 amino acids. The whole variable domain, filled in from reference TRBV11-2 and TRBJ2-6, reads EAGVAQSPRYKIIEKRQSVAFWCNPISGHATLYWYQQILGQGPKLLIQFQNNGVVDDSQLPKDRFSAERLKGVDSTLKIQPAKLEDSAVYLCASSGRRTGDSGANVLTFGAGSRLTVL.

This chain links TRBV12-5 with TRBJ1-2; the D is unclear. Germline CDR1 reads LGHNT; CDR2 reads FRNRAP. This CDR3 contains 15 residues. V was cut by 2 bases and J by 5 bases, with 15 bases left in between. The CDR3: CASGLFPGIFYGYTF. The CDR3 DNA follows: TGTGCTAGTGGTTTGTTCCCGGGGATCTTTTATGGCTACACCTTC.

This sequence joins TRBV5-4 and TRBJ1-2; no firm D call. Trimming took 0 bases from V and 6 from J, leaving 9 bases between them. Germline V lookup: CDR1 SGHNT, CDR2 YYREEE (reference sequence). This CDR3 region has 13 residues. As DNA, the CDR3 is TGTGCCAGCAGCTTGGAAGTCGGAGATGGCTACACCTTC. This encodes CASSLEVGDGYTF.

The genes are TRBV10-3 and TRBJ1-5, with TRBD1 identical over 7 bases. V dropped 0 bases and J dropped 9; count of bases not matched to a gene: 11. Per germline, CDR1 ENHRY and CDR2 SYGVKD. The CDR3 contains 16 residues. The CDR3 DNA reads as TGTGCCATCAGTGAGTCGTCTGGGAACAGGGGTCGGCCCCAGCATTTT. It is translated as CAISESSGNRGRPQHF.

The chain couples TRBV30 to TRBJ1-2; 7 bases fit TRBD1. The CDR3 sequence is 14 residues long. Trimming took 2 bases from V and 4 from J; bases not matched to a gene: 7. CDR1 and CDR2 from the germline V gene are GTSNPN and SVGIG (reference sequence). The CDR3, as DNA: TGTGCCTGGAGTCACAGGGGCGATAGCTATGGCTACACCTTC. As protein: CAWSHRGDSYGYTF.

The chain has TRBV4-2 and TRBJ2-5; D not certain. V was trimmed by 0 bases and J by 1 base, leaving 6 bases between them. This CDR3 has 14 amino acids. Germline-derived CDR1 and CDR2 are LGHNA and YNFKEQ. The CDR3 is CASSQEGSQETQYF. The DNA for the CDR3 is TGTGCCAGCAGCCAAGAGGGGTCCCAAGAGACCCAGTACTTC.

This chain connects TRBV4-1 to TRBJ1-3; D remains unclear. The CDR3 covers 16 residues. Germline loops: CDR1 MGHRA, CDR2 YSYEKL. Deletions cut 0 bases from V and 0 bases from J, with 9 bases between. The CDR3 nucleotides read TGCGCCAGCAGCCAAGAGTTGTCAGCCTCTGGAAACACCATATATTTT. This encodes CASSQELSASGNTIYF.

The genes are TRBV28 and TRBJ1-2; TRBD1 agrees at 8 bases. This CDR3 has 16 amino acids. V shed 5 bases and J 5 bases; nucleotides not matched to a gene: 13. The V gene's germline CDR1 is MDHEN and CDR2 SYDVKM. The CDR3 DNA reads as TGTGCCAGCAGTCCCGGGGACAGGCTCCCTAGGTATGGCTACACCTTC. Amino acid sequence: CASSPGDRLPRYGYTF.

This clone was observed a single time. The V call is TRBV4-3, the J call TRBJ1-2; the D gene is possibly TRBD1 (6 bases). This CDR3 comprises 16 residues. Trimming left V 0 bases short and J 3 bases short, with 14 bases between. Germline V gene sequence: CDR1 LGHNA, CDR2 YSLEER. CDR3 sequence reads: CASSQDRGGRDYGYTF. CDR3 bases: TGCGCCAGCAGCCAAGATCGGGGGGGGCGCGACTATGGCTACACCTTC.

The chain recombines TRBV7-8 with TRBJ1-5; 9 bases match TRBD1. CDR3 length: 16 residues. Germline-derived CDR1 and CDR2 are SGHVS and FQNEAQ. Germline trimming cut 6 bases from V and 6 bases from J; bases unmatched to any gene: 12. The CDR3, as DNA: TGTGCCAGCAGTCTACAGGGGGCGCGGTACTTTCAGCCCCAGCATTTT. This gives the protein CASSLQGARYFQPQHF.

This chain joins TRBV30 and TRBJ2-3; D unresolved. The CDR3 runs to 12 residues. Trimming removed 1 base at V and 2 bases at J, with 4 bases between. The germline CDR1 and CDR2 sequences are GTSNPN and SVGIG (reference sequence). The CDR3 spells CAWSAYTDTQYF. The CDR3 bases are TGTGCCTGGAGTGCCTACACAGATACGCAGTATTTT.

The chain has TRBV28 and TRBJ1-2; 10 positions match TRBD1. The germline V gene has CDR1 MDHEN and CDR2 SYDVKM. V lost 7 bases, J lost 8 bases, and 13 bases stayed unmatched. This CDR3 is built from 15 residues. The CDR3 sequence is CASTTVRTGGGGYTF. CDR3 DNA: TGTGCCAGCACCACAGTCAGGACAGGGGGTGGAGGCTACACCTTC.